This TCR beta chain was sequenced in a study of spatial heterogeneity in lung cancer. Study information: There were, on average, more than eight raw-read appearances for each unique TCR and UMI combination. Points from the study as a whole: Whereas they appeared in blood less at follow-up, ubiquitous expanded tumor TCRs appeared there more at resection.

Regarding time point: blood at routine non-recurrence follow-up after resection. Tumor, nontumor lung or frozen PBMC supplied whole RNA that was sequenced unsorted. TCRdb independently ran MiXCR on the 5' RACE reads; one entry per CDR3 protein. There are about 52,000 distinct CDR3 sequences in the sample; less than 9% occur only once, and about a third lies in the top ten. This clonotype was observed a few times. The target antigen is unknown. This CDR3 contains 13 residues. In germline, CDR1 is DFQATT, CDR2 SNEGSKA (reference sequence). V lost 3 bases and J 4 bases, leaving 12 bases between the germline ends.

This chain connects TRBV20-1 to TRBJ1-1; tentatively, D is TRBD1 (6 bases). The source is a female donor with early-stage non-small cell lung cancer. The source material was PBMCs, sampled at follow-up. The CDR3 here is CSARGGGGTEAFF. The CDR3 region has the DNA TGCAGTGCTAGGGGCGGAGGGGGCACTGAAGCTTTCTTT.